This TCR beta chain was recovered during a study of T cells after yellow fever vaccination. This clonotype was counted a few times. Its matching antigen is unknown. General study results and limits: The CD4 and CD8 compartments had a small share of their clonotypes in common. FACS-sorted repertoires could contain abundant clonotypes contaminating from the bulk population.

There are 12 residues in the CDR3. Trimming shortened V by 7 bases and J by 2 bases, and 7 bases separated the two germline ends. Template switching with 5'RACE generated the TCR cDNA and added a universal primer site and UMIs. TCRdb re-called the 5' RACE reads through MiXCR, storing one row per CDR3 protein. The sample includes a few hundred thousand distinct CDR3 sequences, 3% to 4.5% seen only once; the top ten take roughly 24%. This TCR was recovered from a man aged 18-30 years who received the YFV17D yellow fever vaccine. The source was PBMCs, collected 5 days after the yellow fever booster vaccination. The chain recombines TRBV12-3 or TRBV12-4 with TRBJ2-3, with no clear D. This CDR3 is CASTANTDTQYF. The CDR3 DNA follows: TGTGCCAGCACGGCGAACACAGATACGCAGTATTTT.